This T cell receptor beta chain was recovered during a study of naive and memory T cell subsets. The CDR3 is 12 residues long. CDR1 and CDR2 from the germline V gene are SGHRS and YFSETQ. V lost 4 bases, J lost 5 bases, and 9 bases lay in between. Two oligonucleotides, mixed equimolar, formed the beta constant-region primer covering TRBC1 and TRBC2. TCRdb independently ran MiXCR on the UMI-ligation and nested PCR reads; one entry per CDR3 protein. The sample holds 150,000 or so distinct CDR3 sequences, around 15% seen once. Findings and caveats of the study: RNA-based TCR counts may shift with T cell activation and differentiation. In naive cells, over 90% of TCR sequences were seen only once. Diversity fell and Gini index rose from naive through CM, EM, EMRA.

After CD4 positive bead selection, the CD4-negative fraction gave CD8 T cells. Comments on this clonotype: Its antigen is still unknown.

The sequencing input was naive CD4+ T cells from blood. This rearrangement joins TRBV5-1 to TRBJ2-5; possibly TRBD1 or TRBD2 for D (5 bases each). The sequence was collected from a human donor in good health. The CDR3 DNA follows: TGCGCCAGCAGCGGGGACCTGGAGACCCAGTACTTC. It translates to CASSGDLETQYF.